This T cell receptor (beta chain) was profiled in a study of primary melanoma T cells and metastatic recurrence (TCRdb year 2020). A note on the overall study: The cohort comprised 199 primary melanomas of stage T2 to T4, with thickness greater than 1 mm. The study tested whether T-cell fraction and T-cell repertoire clonality in primary melanoma tumors predicted patient outcome. The T-cell fraction measured by TCR beta sequencing was weighed against progression-free survival, the clinical outcome chosen for the comparison. Histopathological grading of tumor-infiltrating lymphocytes was compared with the sequencing-derived T-cell fraction.

To note about this clone: Its antigen remains undetermined. Per-base qualities were not stored, and no clone one base away is much larger.

What the work shows at the level of the full study, not this receptor alone: Regardless of nodal disease, mitotic rate or ulceration status, a T-cell fraction above 20% appeared to be protective. The tumor T-cell fraction reportedly predicted progression-free survival independently of thickness, ulceration, mitotic rate and age. Adding T-cell fraction to tumor thickness reportedly improved progression-free survival prediction more than adding any other histopathological variable. An effective T-cell-mediated antitumor response in primary melanoma was framed by the authors only as a suggestion, not a demonstrated mechanism.

Library construction relied on the immunoSEQ multiplex PCR assay. Primary melanoma tumor tissue was subjected to high-throughput sequencing of the T-cell receptor beta chain. As for the original processing: Repertoire analyses included TCRB CDR3 sharing between samples and the distribution of insertions and deletions. The predictive value of the T-cell fraction was ranked against histopathological variables by a gradient-boosted model. In TCRdb, the immuneACCESS table is reduced to in-frame sequences with V and J assigned. These tables do not hold every clone; where another copy was compared, an unresolved V gene accounts for under half, and the others remain unexplained. V and J calls and clone size are as listed in that table; D and trimming were resolved from the DNA. The sample data list approximately 150 clones, and roughly 82% of these were observed just once. The ten most abundant clones make up about a fifth of the sample.

Reading from cysteine to phenylalanine, the CDR3 counts 14 amino acids. The read is trimmed to its CDR3 DNA, 42 bases read in frame from base 1. Each patient's primary melanoma had been surgically resected and was viewed as potentially curable, though still at risk of metastatic recurrence. Sequenced material: melanoma tumor tissue. The source of this sequence is a human donor with melanoma. The chain is encoded by TRBV7-5 joined to TRBJ2-3; TRBD2 is the table's D call and was not checked against the DNA. TRBV7-5 is a recognized pseudogene. This receptor carries the CDR3 CASSTGLSADTQYF. Read as DNA, the sequence is TGTGCCAGCAGCACCGGTTTAAGTGCAGATACGCAGTATTTT.